These 19 T cell receptor beta chains share one sample of origin, sequenced in a study of Tregs in tolerant kidney transplant recipients. Here immunoSEQ multiplex PCR was the method, and the copy in TCRdb shows in-frame clones only, minus some. The table records roughly 250,000 clones, 65% to 85% of them present only once. Sequenced input: CD4+ T cells from blood. The origin of the receptors is a human donor in good health.

This clone was seen only once. The chain recombines TRBV5-1 with TRBJ1-1, with D uncertain. V dropped 4 bases and J dropped 0 bases, with 7 bases sitting between them. CDR1 SGHRS and CDR2 YFSETQ come from the germline V gene. The CDR3 contains 13 residues. The CDR3 region is CASSRTLNTEAFF. The CDR3 DNA is TGCGCCAGCAGCAGGACCTTGAACACTGAAGCTTTCTTT.

The rearrangement uses TRBV4-1 and TRBJ1-2; D might be TRBD1 (6 bases). V dropped 3 bases and J dropped 6 bases, with 20 bases sitting between them. The CDR3 runs 16 residues. CDR1 and CDR2 (germline): MGHRA, YSYEKL. In DNA, the CDR3 is TGCGCCAGCAGCCAGGTTGGGGGCCCACGGAGGAATGGCTACACCTTC. Translating gives CASSQVGGPRRNGYTF.

This chain joins TRBV9 and TRBJ1-1; 9 bases match TRBD1. J gave up 1 base and V 6 bases, and 7 bases lay outside the gene matches. The CDR3 consists of 15 residues. Germline V CDR1 and CDR2: SGDLS, YYNGEE. The CDR3 region is CASTPGGQGNTEAFF. The CDR3 nucleotides read TGTGCCAGCACCCCGGGGGGACAGGGGAACACTGAAGCTTTCTTT.

The chain employs TRBV23-1 and TRBJ2-5, with 11 nucleotides matching TRBD2. TRBV23-1 is marked as an open reading frame, function uncertain. V was clipped by 3 bases and J by 0 bases; unmatched bases: 3. This CDR3 comprises 16 residues. The CDR3 loop is CASSHQLAGDQETQYF. Written as DNA, the CDR3 is TGCGCCAGCAGTCACCAACTAGCGGGGGACCAAGAGACCCAGTACTTC.

This clone came up once. The chain recombines TRBV19 with TRBJ2-2, with D perhaps given as TRBD1 or TRBD2 (5 bases each). Per germline, CDR1 LNHDA and CDR2 SQIVND (reference sequence). Trimming shortened V by 6 bases and J by 3 bases, and 8 bases separated the two germline ends. The CDR3 loop spans 13 amino acids. CDR3 in DNA: TGTGCCAGTAGCAGGGAGTACACCGGGGAGCTGTTTTTT. Residues: CASSREYTGELFF.

The CDR3 nucleotides read TGTGCCAGTAGTATGAGAAAGGAGGGCTACACCTTC. As protein: CASSMRKEGYTF. This rearrangement joins TRBV19 to TRBJ1-2, with unresolved D. In germline, CDR1 is LNHDA, CDR2 SQIVND (reference sequence). The CDR3 extends over 12 amino acids. The V end lost 3 bases, the J end lost 8 bases, and 10 bases lay between the germline ends.

The chain is built from TRBV2 and TRBJ1-1; D is uncertain. Germline V gene data show CDR1 as SNHLY and CDR2 as FYNNEI. The CDR3 contains 14 residues. V was trimmed by 7 bases and J by 0 bases, leaving 12 bases between them. DNA for the CDR3: TGTGCCAGCACCCGAGCGGTTCTGAACACTGAAGCTTTCTTT. Its protein is CASTRAVLNTEAFF.

The V gene is TRBV5-1, the J gene TRBJ2-6, with D possibly being TRBD1 (6 bases). Per germline, CDR1 SGHRS and CDR2 YFSETQ. This CDR3 region has 14 residues. V lost 6 bases and J lost 2, with 9 bases in between. The CDR3 DNA reads TGCGCCAGCAACCAGGGGACTGGGGCCAACGTCCTGACTTTC. Amino acid sequence: CASNQGTGANVLTF.

This chain uses TRBV19 with TRBJ2-1; 11 nucleotides line up with TRBD2. This CDR3 has 15 residues. Germline CDR1 reads LNHDA; CDR2 reads SQIVND (reference sequence). Losses at the gene ends were 6 bases for V and 8 bases for J; bases not matched to a gene: 9. The CDR3 reads CASSSGTSGTDEQFF. The CDR3 coding sequence is TGTGCCAGTAGCTCCGGGACTAGCGGAACAGATGAGCAGTTCTTC.

The chain employs TRBV19 and TRBJ2-1, with TRBD2 matching over 14 bases. Germline assignment: CDR1 LNHDA and CDR2 SQIVND (reference sequence). With 5 bases clipped from V and 12 bases from J, the junction kept 12 bases outside the gene matches. The CDR3 is made up of 16 amino acids. The CDR3 reads CASSPRTSGRPDRQFF. The CDR3 DNA follows: TGTGCCAGTAGTCCTAGGACTAGCGGGAGGCCCGACCGGCAGTTCTTC.

The chain carries TRBV7-2 and TRBJ2-7; 9 nucleotides align to TRBD1. This CDR3 is built from 15 residues. V shed 6 bases and J 0 bases; nucleotides not matched to a gene: 6. CDR1 SGHTA and CDR2 FQGNSA come from the germline V gene. CDR3 coding DNA: TGTGCCAGCAGAAAACCGGGACAGGGCTCCTACGAGCAGTACTTC. It specifies CASRKPGQGSYEQYF.

The rearrangement uses TRBV5-1 and TRBJ2-5; TRBD1 aligns across 7 bases. The CDR3 is 14 residues long. Germline CDR1 SGHRS, CDR2 YFSETQ. Unmatched junction bases numbered 1, after V lost 0 bases and J lost 2 bases. CDR3 amino acids: CASSLEGAQETQYF. The CDR3 DNA reads as TGCGCCAGCAGCTTGGAGGGGGCTCAAGAGACCCAGTACTTC.

The genes are TRBV5-1 and TRBJ2-1; 9 bases agree with TRBD2. This CDR3 comprises 15 residues. Germline trimming cut 1 base from V and 6 bases from J; bases unmatched to any gene: 5. Germline V gives CDR1 SGHRS, CDR2 YFSETQ. The CDR3 DNA reads as TGCGCCAGCAGCTTGTATAGCGGGGGCCCCAATGAGCAGTTCTTC. Amino acid sequence: CASSLYSGGPNEQFF.

The chain combines TRBV6-5 with TRBJ2-7; D is undetermined. Germline V CDR1 and CDR2: MNHEY, SVGAGI. Trimming removed 2 bases at V and 7 bases at J, with 15 bases between. There are 14 residues in the CDR3. CDR3 in DNA: TGTGCCAGCAGTTACAGTGTGGCAGGCCTGGAGCAGTACTTC. Amino acid sequence: CASSYSVAGLEQYF.

This rearrangement joins TRBV27 to TRBJ1-5; maybe TRBD1 (5 bases). CDR1 and CDR2 (germline): MNHEY, SMNVEV (reference sequence). The CDR3 is made up of 16 amino acids. V was trimmed by 6 bases and J by 0 bases, leaving 15 bases between them. CDR3 bases: TGTGCCAGCAGGGATGGGGCGGGTCGTAGCAATCAGCCCCAGCATTTT. It is translated as CASRDGAGRSNQPQHF.

The chain is built from TRBV29-1 and TRBJ2-1; 9 bases fit TRBD2. CDR1 and CDR2 from the germline V gene are SQVTM and ANQGSEA. Trimming cost V 7 bases and J 5 bases; bases outside gene matches: 6. The CDR3 spans 13 residues. CDR3 in DNA: TGCAGCGGAGTAGCGGGAGCTCACAATGAGCAGTTCTTC. Protein sequence: CSGVAGAHNEQFF.

The rearrangement joins TRBV18 to TRBJ2-1; D is uncertain. CDR1 and CDR2 from the germline V gene are KGHSH and LQKENI. Trimming stripped 1 base from V and 1 base from J, with 8 bases between. The CDR3 runs to 15 residues. CDR3: CASSPRIDSYNEQFF. CDR3 DNA: TGTGCCAGCTCACCACGTATCGATTCCTACAATGAGCAGTTCTTC.

The genes are TRBV2 and TRBJ2-2, with TRBD1 matching 11 bases. Per germline, CDR1 SNHLY and CDR2 FYNNEI. The CDR3 has 13 residues. With V trimmed by 7 bases and J by 6 bases, 1 base remained unmatched. The CDR3: CASKGQGAGELFF. DNA of the CDR3: TGTGCCAGCAAGGGACAGGGGGCCGGGGAGCTGTTTTTT.

This clone was counted once. The chain has TRBV29-1 and TRBJ1-5; 7 nucleotides agree with TRBD1. Germline V lookup: CDR1 SQVTM, CDR2 ANQGSEA. The V gene end was trimmed by 7 bases and the J gene end by 0 bases; junction bases not matched to a gene: 6. This CDR3 has 14 amino acids. The CDR3 region has the DNA TGCAGCGCCCTGACAGGGATTAGCAATCAGCCCCAGCATTTT. This codes for CSALTGISNQPQHF.